This TCR beta chain is from a study of blood T cell repertoires in COVID-19. Study background: COVID-19 samples from acute and convalescent phases originated in the United States, Italy and Spain.

In its sample, this clone was seen once. Ages ranged from about 18 to 100 years, with residence in 24 US areas. During the 2 weeks before they entered the study, exposed participants had met someone with a PCR-confirmed or clinician-diagnosed COVID-19 case. Per the study methods: Amplification of reference gene primers was used by the study to estimate nucleated cell counts. The repertoire was sequenced with immunoSEQ multiplex PCR; TCRdb's copy has only in-frame clones and lacks some. Clone size and the V and J calls come from that table; the DNA yielded D and trimming. The sample carries more than 200,000 clones, over 75% recorded once. Per the germline V gene, CDR1 is GTSNPN and CDR2 is SVGIG (reference sequence). The CDR3 loop spans 14 amino acids.

The sample taken for sequencing was PBMCs or T cells enriched from blood (not recorded which). This chain uses TRBV30 with TRBJ1-1; D ambiguous. The source of this sequence is a woman aged 25-40 years who had been exposed to COVID-19. The chain's CDR3 is CAVGGLFMNTEAFF. The CDR3 DNA sequence: TGTGCGGTGGGAGGCCTGTTCATGAACACTGAAGCTTTCTTT.